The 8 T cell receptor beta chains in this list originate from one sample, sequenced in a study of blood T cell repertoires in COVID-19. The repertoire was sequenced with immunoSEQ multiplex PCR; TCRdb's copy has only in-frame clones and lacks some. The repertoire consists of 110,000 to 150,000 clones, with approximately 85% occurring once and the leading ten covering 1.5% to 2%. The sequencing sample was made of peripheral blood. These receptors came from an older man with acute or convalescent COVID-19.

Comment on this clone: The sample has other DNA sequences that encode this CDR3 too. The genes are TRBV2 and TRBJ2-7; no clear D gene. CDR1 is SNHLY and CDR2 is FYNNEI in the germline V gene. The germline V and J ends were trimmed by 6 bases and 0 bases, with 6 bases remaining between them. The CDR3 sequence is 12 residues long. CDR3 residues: CASSPSSYEQYF. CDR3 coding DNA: TGTGCCAGCAGCCCCAGCTCCTACGAGCAGTACTTC. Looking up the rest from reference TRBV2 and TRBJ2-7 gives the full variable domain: EPEVTQTPSHQVTQMGQEVILRCVPISNHLYFYWYRQILGQKVEFLVSFYNNEISEKSEIFDDQFSVERPDGSNFTLKIRSTKLEDSAMYFCASSPSSYEQYFGPGTRLTVT.

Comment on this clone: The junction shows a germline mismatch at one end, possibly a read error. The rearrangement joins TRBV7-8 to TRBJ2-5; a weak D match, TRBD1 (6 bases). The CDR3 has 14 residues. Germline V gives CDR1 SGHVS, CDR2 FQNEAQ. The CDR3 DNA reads TGTGCCAGCAGATTAGGACAGTTCCAAGAGACCCAGTACTTC. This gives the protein CASRLGQFQETQYF. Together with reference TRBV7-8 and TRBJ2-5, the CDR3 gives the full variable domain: GAGVSQSPRYKVAKRGQDVALRCDPISGHVSLFWYQQALGQGPEFLTYFQNEAQLDKSGLPSDRFFAERPEGSVSTLKIQRTQQEDSAVYLCASRLGQFQETQYFGPGTRLLVL.

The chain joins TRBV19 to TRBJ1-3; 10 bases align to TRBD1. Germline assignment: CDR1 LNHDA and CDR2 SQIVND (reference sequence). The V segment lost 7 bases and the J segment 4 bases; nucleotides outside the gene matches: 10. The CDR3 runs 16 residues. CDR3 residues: CASTRTDRGAGNTIYF. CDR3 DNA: TGTGCCAGTACTCGGACGGACAGGGGGGCAGGAAACACCATATATTTT.

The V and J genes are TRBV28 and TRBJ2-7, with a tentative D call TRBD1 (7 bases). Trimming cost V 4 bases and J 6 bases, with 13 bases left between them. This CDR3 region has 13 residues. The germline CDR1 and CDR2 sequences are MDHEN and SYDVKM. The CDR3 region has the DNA TGTGCCAGCAGTTCCCCCCAGGGGGGCGAGCAGTACTTC. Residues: CASSSPQGGEQYF.

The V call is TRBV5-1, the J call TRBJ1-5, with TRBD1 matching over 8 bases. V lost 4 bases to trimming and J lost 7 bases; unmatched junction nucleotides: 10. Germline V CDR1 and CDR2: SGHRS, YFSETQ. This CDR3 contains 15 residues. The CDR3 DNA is TGCGCCAGCAGCCCGACAGGGGAGCCGGGCCAGCCCCAGCATTTT. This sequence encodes CASSPTGEPGQPQHF.

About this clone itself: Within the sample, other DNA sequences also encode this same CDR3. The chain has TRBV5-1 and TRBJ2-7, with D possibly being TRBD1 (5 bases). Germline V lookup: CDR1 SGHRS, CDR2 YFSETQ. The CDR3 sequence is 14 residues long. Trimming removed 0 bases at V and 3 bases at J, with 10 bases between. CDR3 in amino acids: CASSLGTSGYEQYF. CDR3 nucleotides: TGCGCCAGCAGCTTGGGGACATCGGGCTACGAGCAGTACTTC. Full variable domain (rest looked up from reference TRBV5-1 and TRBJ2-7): KAGVTQTPRYLIKTRGQQVTLSCSPISGHRSVSWYQQTPGQGLQFLFEYFSETQRNKGNFPGRFSGRQFSNSRSEMNVSTLELGDSALYLCASSLGTSGYEQYFGPGTRLTVT.

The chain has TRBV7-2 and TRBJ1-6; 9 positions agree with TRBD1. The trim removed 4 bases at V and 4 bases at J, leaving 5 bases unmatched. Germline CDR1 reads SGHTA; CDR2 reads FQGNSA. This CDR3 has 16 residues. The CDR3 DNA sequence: TGTGCCAGCAGCTCCGGGACAGGGCTATATAATTCACCCCTCCACTTT. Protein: CASSSGTGLYNSPLHF.

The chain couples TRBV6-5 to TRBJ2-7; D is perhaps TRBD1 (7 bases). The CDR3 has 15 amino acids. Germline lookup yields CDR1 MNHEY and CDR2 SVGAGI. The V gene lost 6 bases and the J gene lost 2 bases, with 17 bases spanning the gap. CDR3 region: CASSMAGGQTYEQYF. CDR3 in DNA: TGTGCCAGCAGCATGGCCGGGGGACAGACCTACGAGCAGTACTTC.